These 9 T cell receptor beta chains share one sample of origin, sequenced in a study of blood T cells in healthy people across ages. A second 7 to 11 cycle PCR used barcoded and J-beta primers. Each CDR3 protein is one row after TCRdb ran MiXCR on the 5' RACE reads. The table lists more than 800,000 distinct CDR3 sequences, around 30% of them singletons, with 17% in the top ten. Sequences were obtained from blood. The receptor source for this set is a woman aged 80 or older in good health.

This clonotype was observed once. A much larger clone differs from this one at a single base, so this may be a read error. CDR3 in DNA: TGCAGCGCACTGGAGGGCGGGAACTATGGCTACACCTTC. Its protein product is CSALEGGNYGYTF. The chain has TRBV20-1 and TRBJ1-2; no firm D call. The CDR3 is 13 amino acids. CDR1 and CDR2 (germline): DFQATT, SNEGSKA (reference sequence).

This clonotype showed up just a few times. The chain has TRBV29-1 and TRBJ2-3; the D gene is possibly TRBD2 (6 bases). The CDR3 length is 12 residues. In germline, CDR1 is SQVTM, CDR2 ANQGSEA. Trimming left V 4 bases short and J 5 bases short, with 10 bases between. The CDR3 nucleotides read TGCAGCGTTGGCCCTAGCGAAGATACGCAGTATTTT. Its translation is CSVGPSEDTQYF.

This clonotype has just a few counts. In nucleotides, the CDR3 is TGTGCCAGCAGCCATCCCAGGGGGCTAAGGAACGAAAAACTGTTTTTT. This sequence encodes CASSHPRGLRNEKLFF. The J gene is TRBJ1-4, the V gene TRBV14; 8 bases agree with TRBD1. This CDR3 is 16 amino acids long. The V gene end was trimmed by 3 bases and the J gene end by 8 bases; junction bases not matched to a gene: 11. The germline CDR1 and CDR2 sequences are SGHDN and FVKESK.

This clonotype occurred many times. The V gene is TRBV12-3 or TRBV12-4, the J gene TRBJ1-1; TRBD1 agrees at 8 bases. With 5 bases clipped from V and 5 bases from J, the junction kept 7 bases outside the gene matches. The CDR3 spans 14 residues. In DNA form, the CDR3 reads TGTGCCAGCAGTCCCAGGGGGCGGAGTACTGAAGCTTTCTTT. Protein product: CASSPRGRSTEAFF.

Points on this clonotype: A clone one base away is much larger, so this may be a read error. The chain's CDR3 is CASSPAGTGQETQFF. The CDR3 region has the DNA TGTGCCAGCAGCCCTGCCGGGACAGGGCAAGAGACCCAGTTCTTC. The rearrangement links TRBV7-2 to TRBJ2-1; 9 bases align to TRBD1. The J segment lost 13 bases and the V segment lost 5 bases, leaving 15 bases of the junction unmatched. This CDR3 spans 15 amino acids. In germline, CDR1 is SGHTA, CDR2 FQGNSA.

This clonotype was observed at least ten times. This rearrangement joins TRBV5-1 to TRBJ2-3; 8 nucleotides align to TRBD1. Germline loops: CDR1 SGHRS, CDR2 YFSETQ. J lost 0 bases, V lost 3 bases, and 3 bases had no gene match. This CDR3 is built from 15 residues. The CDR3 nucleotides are TGCGCCAGCAGCTCGACAGGGGATAGCACAGATACGCAGTATTTT. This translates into CASSSTGDSTDTQYF.

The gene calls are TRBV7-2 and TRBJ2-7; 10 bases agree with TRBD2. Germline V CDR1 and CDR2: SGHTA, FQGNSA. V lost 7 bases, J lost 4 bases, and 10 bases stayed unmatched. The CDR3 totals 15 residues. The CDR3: CASTLSLAGVYEQYF. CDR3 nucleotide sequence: TGTGCCAGCACCCTCTCCCTAGCGGGGGTTTACGAGCAGTACTTC.

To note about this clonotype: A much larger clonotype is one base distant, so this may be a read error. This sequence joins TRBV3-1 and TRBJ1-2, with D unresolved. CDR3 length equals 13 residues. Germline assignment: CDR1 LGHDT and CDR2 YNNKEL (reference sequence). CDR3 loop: CAGSQELRSGYTF. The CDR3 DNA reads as TGTGCCGGCAGCCAAGAGCTCCGGAGTGGCTACACCTTC. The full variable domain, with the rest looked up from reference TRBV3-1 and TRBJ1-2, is DTAVSQTPKYLVTQMGNDKSIKCEQNLGHDTMYWYKQDSKKFLKIMFSYNNKELIINETVPNRFSPKSPDKAHLNLHINSLELGDSAVYFCAGSQELRSGYTFGSGTRLTVV.

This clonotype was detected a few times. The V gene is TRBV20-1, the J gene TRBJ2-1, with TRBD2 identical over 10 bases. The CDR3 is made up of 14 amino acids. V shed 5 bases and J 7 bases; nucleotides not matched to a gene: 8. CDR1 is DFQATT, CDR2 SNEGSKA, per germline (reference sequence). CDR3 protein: CSALKRGGRNEQFF. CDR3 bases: TGCAGTGCTCTTAAGCGGGGGGGCCGGAATGAGCAGTTCTTC.